The rows below give T cell receptor beta chains drawn from one sample of a study of blood T cell repertoires in COVID-19. The assay was immunoSEQ multiplex PCR, and TCRdb's table has in-frame clones only and misses some. This sample has tens of thousands of clones, with roughly 85% found just once. Material for sequencing was peripheral blood. The receptors were gathered from a man older than 75 with acute or convalescent COVID-19. CDR3s include the opening cysteine and the closing phenylalanine or tryptophan. The order of the fields is clone size, J gene, D gene, V gene, CDR3 DNA, CDR3 protein. A D gene is named only where the DNA matches it firmly. The size of a clone is reported for some rows only, either as once, few or many, or as a class for expanded clones.

few TRBJ2-1 NA TRBV11-1 TGTGCCAGCAGTGGCGGAAATGAGCAGTTCTTC CASSGGNEQFF
NA TRBJ1-2 NA TRBV5-6 TGTGCCAGCAGCACCCTACAGGGTAACTATGGCTACACCTTC CASSTLQGNYGYTF
once TRBJ2-1 TRBD1 TRBV4-1 TGCGCCAGCAGCCAAGAATTCGTAGGGACAGCCAGCCCAAGGGAGTTCTTC CASSQEFVGTASPREFF
NA TRBJ2-3 NA TRBV28 TGTGCCAGCAGTTTGGGGGGTGCAGATACGCAGTATTTT CASSLGGADTQYF
NA TRBJ2-7 NA TRBV27 TGTGCCAGCAGACAGACGTCCGGGACAACCTACGAGCAGTACTTC CASRQTSGTTYEQYF
NA TRBJ1-5 NA TRBV21-1 TGTGCCAGCAGCAAAGTCTTACGACAGGGCGAGAATGGCAATCAGCCCCAGCATTTT CASSKVLRQGENGNQPQHF
NA TRBJ2-2 NA TRBV7-9 TGTGCCAGCAGTAGACAGCCCTTAGGCATAGTCGCCGGGGAGCTGTTTTTT CASSRQPLGIVAGELFF
NA TRBJ2-3 TRBD2 TRBV7-2 TGTGCCAGCAGCTTATCCCGGACTAGCGGGTCCTTATTCACAGATACGCAGTATTTT CASSLSRTSGSLFTDTQYF
NA TRBJ1-4 TRBD1 TRBV5-1 TGCGCCAGCAGCTTGTTAGGACAGGCCCGAGAAAAACTGTTTTTT CASSLLGQAREKLFF
NA TRBJ1-2 TRBD1 TRBV27 TGTGCCAGCAGTTTTTCCCCCCGTGGCAGGGGGAAATATGGCTACACCTTC CASSFSPRGRGKYGYTF
NA TRBJ1-1 TRBD1 TRBV18 TGTGCCAGCTCCCGCGACAGGGGGCTGATGAACACTGAAGCTTTCTTT CASSRDRGLMNTEAFF
NA TRBJ2-2 TRBD2 TRBV10-1 TGCGCCAGCAGTGGAGGGAGCCTAGCGGGATTAGTATCCGGGGAGCTGTTTTTT CASSGGSLAGLVSGELFF
NA TRBJ2-7 NA TRBV5-1 TGCGCCAGCAGCTTGTCAGGCTACGAGCAGTACTTC CASSLSGYEQYF
NA TRBJ2-1 TRBD1 TRBV5-5 TGTGCCAGCAGTCAAACCACGGGACAGGCATACAATGAGCAGTTCTTC CASSQTTGQAYNEQFF
once TRBJ2-2 NA TRBV7-3 TGTGCCAGCAGCTTAAAGGGGATTAACACCGGGGAGCTGTTTTTT CASSLKGINTGELFF
NA TRBJ2-7 NA TRBV27 TGTGCCAGCAGTCCATCCCCTTCGGGCTCCTACGAGCAGTACTTC CASSPSPSGSYEQYF
NA TRBJ2-7 TRBD2 TRBV3-1/TRBV3-2 TGTGCCAGCAGGAATAGCGGGAGGGCCCACGAGCAGTACTTC CASRNSGRAHEQYF
NA TRBJ2-3 TRBD2 TRBV19 TGTGCCAGTAGTACCCTGGGACTAGCGGGAGTTCGTCCAGATACGCAGTATTTT CASSTLGLAGVRPDTQYF
NA TRBJ2-7 NA TRBV3-1/TRBV3-2 TGTGCCAGCAGCCAAGTCGGCGAGCAGTACTTC CASSQVGEQYF
NA TRBJ2-1 TRBD1 TRBV5-1 TGCGCCAGCAGCTTAGAACAGGGGGTGTACAATGAGCAGTTCTTC CASSLEQGVYNEQFF
NA TRBJ2-5 TRBD2 TRBV25-1 TGTGCCAGCAGTAAGGGGGGGGGACTAGCGGACCAAGAGACCCAGTACTTC CASSKGGGLADQETQYF
NA TRBJ2-4 TRBD1 TRBV19 TGTGCCAGTAAGCCGACAGGGTGGGCCAAAAACATTCAGTACTTC CASKPTGWAKNIQYF
few TRBJ1-1 NA TRBV3-1/TRBV3-2 TGTGCCAGCAGCCAAGCCTCGGGAACTACTGAAGCTTTCTTT CASSQASGTTEAFF
NA TRBJ2-5 NA TRBV29-1 TGCAGCGCCGGACAGATCCAAGAGACCCAGTACTTC CSAGQIQETQYF
NA TRBJ2-1 TRBD2 TRBV6-5 TGTGCCAGCAGGGGGCTAGCGGGAGGGCCGGGTGAGCAGTTCTTC CASRGLAGGPGEQFF
NA TRBJ1-6 TRBD1 TRBV28 TGTGCCAGCAGTTTATGGTGGGACAGGGCGAGCTCCTATAATTCACCCCTCCACTTT CASSLWWDRASSYNSPLHF
NA TRBJ2-7 TRBD2 TRBV6-5 TGTGCCAGCAGTTACAACTACCCTAGCGGTTTACGCGAGCAGTACTTC CASSYNYPSGLREQYF
NA TRBJ1-1 TRBD1 TRBV10-3 TGTGCCGCCCGGGGACAGGGGTTGAACACTGAAGCTTTCTTT CAARGQGLNTEAFF
medium-sized TRBJ2-7 TRBD2 TRBV7-2 TGTGCCAGCAGCTCGACCACCGGGACTAAATACGAGCAGTACTTC CASSSTTGTKYEQYF
NA TRBJ2-2 NA TRBV6-5 TGTGCCAGCAGGGACAGACCGTCCAGGGAGCTGTTTTTT CASRDRPSRELFF
NA TRBJ1-1 NA TRBV5-1 TGCGCCAGCAGCTTGGGGGCGACAGTCAACACTGAAGCTTTCTTT CASSLGATVNTEAFF
NA TRBJ1-5 NA TRBV10-1 TGCGCCAGCAGATCAGGGGCAGGGAATCAGCCCCAGCATTTT CASRSGAGNQPQHF
NA TRBJ2-3 TRBD2 TRBV2 TGTGCCAGCAGTGCACAACTAGCGGCCACAGATACGCAGTATTTT CASSAQLAATDTQYF
NA TRBJ2-3 TRBD1 TRBV27 TGTGCCAGCAGCCTGGACAGGGGGTCAGATACGCAGTATTTT CASSLDRGSDTQYF
NA TRBJ2-1 NA TRBV7-2 TGTGCCAGCAGCCAAGGCAGGGCCTACAATGAGCAGTTCTTC CASSQGRAYNEQFF
few TRBJ2-6 TRBD1 TRBV28 TGTGCCAGCAGTCCCGGAGACAGGGCTGGGGCCAACGTCCTGACTTTC CASSPGDRAGANVLTF
NA TRBJ2-2 NA TRBV28 TGTGCCAGCAGCCGTCGACAGGGCGGGATCACCGGGGAGCTGTTTTTT CASSRRQGGITGELFF
NA TRBJ1-1 NA TRBV29-1 TGCAGCGTTGTAGTGACGGGTGGTGGGGCTTTCTTT CSVVVTGGGAFF
NA TRBJ2-1 TRBD1 TRBV9 TGTGCCAGCAGCTTCAACGAAGGGGGCTATTACAATGAGCAGTTCTTC CASSFNEGGYYNEQFF
NA TRBJ2-3 NA TRBV6-5 TGTGCCAGCAGTTACTTAGCGGTCAAGACAGATACGCAGTATTTT CASSYLAVKTDTQYF
NA TRBJ1-5 NA TRBV10-3 TGTGCCATCAGTGAGTCGGGGGAGGGTCAGCCCCAGCATTTT CAISESGEGQPQHF
NA TRBJ2-3 TRBD1 TRBV7-9 TGTGCCAGCAGCTCCGGGACAGGGGGCGATACGCAGTATTTT CASSSGTGGDTQYF
few TRBJ2-7 TRBD2 TRBV28 TGTGCCAGCAGTTCGGGACTAACCTACGAGCAGTACTTC CASSSGLTYEQYF
NA TRBJ2-1 TRBD1 TRBV10-1 TGCGCCAGCAGTTCGGGACAGGGGTTGAATGAGCAGTTCTTC CASSSGQGLNEQFF
NA TRBJ1-6 TRBD1 TRBV30 TGTGCCTGGAGTGTACGGGACAGTCATTCACCCCTCCACTTT CAWSVRDSHSPLHF
NA TRBJ2-3 TRBD2 TRBV9 TGTGCCAGCAGCCCCAGACTAGCGGGCACAGATACGCAGTATTTT CASSPRLAGTDTQYF
few TRBJ1-1 TRBD1 TRBV16 TGTGCCAGCAGCCAGGCTCTCCCGACAGGGAGCTTGAACACTGAAGCTTTCTTT CASSQALPTGSLNTEAFF
few TRBJ2-7 TRBD2 TRBV28 TGTGCCAGCAGTAGCGGGATTCTTTACGAGCAGTACTTC CASSSGILYEQYF
NA TRBJ2-3 NA TRBV18 TGTGCCAGCTCTCCCGACGGAGGCAAAGGGGATACGCAGTATTTT CASSPDGGKGDTQYF
NA TRBJ1-1 NA TRBV7-2 TGTGCCAGCAGCTTCAGCGGTCAGAACACTGAAGCTTTCTTT CASSFSGQNTEAFF
NA TRBJ2-7 TRBD2 TRBV3-1/TRBV3-2 TGTGCCAGCAGCCAAGGGGGGGGCTCCTACGAGCAGTACTTC CASSQGGGSYEQYF
NA TRBJ2-1 NA TRBV9 TGTGCCAGCAGCGTTGCGTCCGAGCAGTTCTTC CASSVASEQFF
NA TRBJ2-7 TRBD2 TRBV5-1 TGCGCCAGCAGCCCTGGAGGTCTAGCGGGAGTGGGCTACGAGCAGTACTTC CASSPGGLAGVGYEQYF
once TRBJ2-1 TRBD2 TRBV7-2 TGTGCCAGCAGCTTTTTGGGACTAGCGGTCTCCAATGAGCAGTTCTTC CASSFLGLAVSNEQFF
NA TRBJ2-5 TRBD2 TRBV28 TGTGCCAGCAGTTTTTCGGCTAGCGGGGGTGATCGGGGGACCCAGTACTTC CASSFSASGGDRGTQYF
NA TRBJ2-3 TRBD2 TRBV6-6 TGTGCCAGCAGTTACTCGAATCCGGGAGGCGATACGCAGTATTTT CASSYSNPGGDTQYF
NA TRBJ2-1 TRBD2 TRBV5-1 TGCGCCAGCAGCCCCCCGGTTTCCGGGGGGGACGGGCAGTTCTTC CASSPPVSGGDGQFF
NA TRBJ1-1 TRBD1 TRBV5-5 TGTGCCAGCAGCTTGGGGACAGGGGGAGGCACTGAAGCTTTCTTT CASSLGTGGGTEAFF
NA TRBJ1-5 NA TRBV19 TGTGCCAGTAGTATAGAACAGGGAGGGGTACAGCATTTT CASSIEQGGVQHF
NA TRBJ2-5 NA TRBV18 TGTGCCAGCTCACCACCCGGCTCTACAGCTCAAGAGACCCAGTACTTC CASSPPGSTAQETQYF